This T cell receptor (beta chain) was recorded in a study of T-cell memory formation after mild COVID-19. On the study more broadly: TCR clusters mostly belonged to single donors.

Germline trimming cut 0 bases from V and 1 base from J; bases unmatched to any gene: 1. The CDR3 loop spans 16 amino acids. Germline V CDR1 and CDR2: SGHRS, YFSETQ. Whole-study results and caveats: Clones contracting across day 15 to 85 had a balanced CD4/CD8 profile; later expanding clones leaned CD4+. The main location of contracting CD4+ clones was CM and EM, and that of contracting CD8+ clones was EMRA.

Amplification by 5'RACE using constant-segment primers produced TCR alpha and TCR beta cDNA libraries that carried sample barcodes and UMIs. TCRdb processed the 5' RACE reads anew with MiXCR; each CDR3 protein has one entry. This sample has 200,000 to 250,000 distinct CDR3 sequences, with 15% found just once. This clonotype turned up a few times. Its matching antigen is unknown. Sequenced: PBMCs or a T cell subset sorted from them (not recorded which). This receptor was obtained from an adult woman who had mild COVID-19 (a few samples of this study predate the infection). Cell type and time point are not known. The chain links TRBV5-1 to TRBJ2-6, with 7 bases that match TRBD1. The CDR3 is CASSLVTGSGANVLTF. In DNA, the CDR3 is TGCGCCAGCAGCTTGGTGACAGGGTCTGGGGCCAACGTCCTGACTTTC.